Below are 31 T cell receptor beta chains sequenced from a single sample in a study of cytomegalovirus exposure and HLA in healthy donors. Here immunoSEQ multiplex PCR was the method, and the copy in TCRdb shows in-frame clones only, minus some. The profile covers over 150,000 clones, with around nine tenths appearing a single time and around 10% taken by the ten largest. The sequencing input was PBMCs. These receptors were obtained from a woman younger than 35 in good health and CMV-seropositive.

The chain links TRBV7-9 to TRBJ2-3, with TRBD2 matching 12 bases. Germline lookup yields CDR1 SEHNR and CDR2 FQNEAQ (reference sequence). This CDR3 contains 13 residues. As DNA, the CDR3 is TGTGCTACCGGACTAGCGGGATTAGATACGCAGTATTTT. Encoded protein: CATGLAGLDTQYF.

This clone was seen a single time. This CDR3 is CAISKRTGEGSTEAFF. The CDR3 DNA reads TGTGCCATCAGTAAACGGACAGGGGAGGGAAGCACTGAAGCTTTCTTT. The chain is built from TRBV10-3 and TRBJ1-1; 9 bases align to TRBD1. Germline V gene lookup returns CDR1 ENHRY and CDR2 SYGVKD. Trimming removed 5 bases from V and 4 bases from J; junction bases left unmatched: 11. This CDR3 has 16 residues.

J is TRBJ1-5 and V is TRBV6-5, with TRBD1 matching 9 bases. V shed 2 bases, J shed 3 bases, and the junction held 2 bases outside the gene matches. CDR1 and CDR2 (germline): MNHEY, SVGAGI. There are 15 residues in the CDR3. The CDR3 loop reads CASSYNRGPNQPQHF. CDR3 sequence (DNA): TGTGCCAGCAGTTACAACAGGGGGCCCAATCAGCCCCAGCATTTT.

This clone was picked up one time. The chain has TRBV7-9 and TRBJ2-7, with D perhaps TRBD2 (6 bases). Trimming shortened V by 11 bases and J by 3 bases, and 14 bases separated the two germline ends. The CDR3 contains 12 residues. CDR1 and CDR2 from the germline V gene are SEHNR and FQNEAQ (reference sequence). The CDR3 nucleotides read TGTGCCCTCCGGGACTCCCACTACGAGCAGTACTTC. The encoded protein is CALRDSHYEQYF.

This clone came up once. The chain employs TRBV5-6 and TRBJ2-3; the match to TRBD2 covers 8 bases. Germline loops: CDR1 SGHDT, CDR2 YYEEEE. Trimming took 4 bases from V and 2 from J; bases not matched to a gene: 6. The CDR3 runs to 15 residues. The CDR3 spells CASSLLAGPTDTQYF. The CDR3 DNA sequence: TGTGCCAGCAGCCTTCTAGCGGGCCCCACAGATACGCAGTATTTT. Together with reference TRBV5-6 and TRBJ2-3, the CDR3 gives the full variable domain: DAGVTQSPTHLIKTRGQQVTLRCSPKSGHDTVSWYQQALGQGPQFIFQYYEEEERQRGNFPDRFSGHQFPNYSSELNVNALLLGDSALYLCASSLLAGPTDTQYFGPGTRLTVL.

This chain uses TRBV5-1 with TRBJ2-3; D unresolved. V gave up 4 bases and J gave up 0 bases, with 12 bases separating them. The germline CDR1 and CDR2 sequences are SGHRS and YFSETQ. CDR3 length: 15 amino acids. CDR3 sequence: CASSPVSTSTDTQYF. The CDR3 DNA follows: TGCGCCAGCAGCCCCGTTAGTACTAGCACAGATACGCAGTATTTT.

The rearrangement joins TRBV6-5 to TRBJ1-3; no firm D call. The ends were cut back, 2 bases at V and 0 bases at J, with 11 bases in the middle. CDR1 and CDR2 (germline): MNHEY, SVGAGI. This CDR3 contains 16 residues. The CDR3 nucleotides are TGTGCCAGCAGTTACCAGAACACGGGCTCTGGAAACACCATATATTTT. Protein sequence: CASSYQNTGSGNTIYF.

The CDR3 region has the DNA TGTGCCAGCAGTTTAATGGGACAGGGGGAGCTTGACACTGAAGCTTTCTTT. Amino acid sequence: CASSLMGQGELDTEAFF. The chain uses TRBV27 and TRBJ1-1; 11 positions agree with TRBD1. CDR3 size: 17 residues. Germline V gene data show CDR1 as MNHEY and CDR2 as SMNVEV (reference sequence). Trimming removed 2 bases from V and 3 bases from J; junction bases left unmatched: 8.

The chain links TRBV5-1 to TRBJ1-1; D gene unclear. This CDR3 spans 14 amino acids. V was clipped by 0 bases and J by 4 bases, with 10 bases between them. Germline V CDR1 and CDR2: SGHRS, YFSETQ. In DNA form, the CDR3 reads TGCGCCAGCAGCTTGGACGCCCTGGCCACTGAAGCTTTCTTT. Its translation is CASSLDALATEAFF.

In nucleotides, the CDR3 is TGCGCCAGCAGCCTACTCCCTCGACAGGGCTCCTACGAGCAGTACTTC. It translates to CASSLLPRQGSYEQYF. The chain combines TRBV4-1 with TRBJ2-7; 7 bases fit TRBD1. This CDR3 has 16 amino acids. The V and J ends lost 4 bases and 0 bases, in that order; junction bases with no gene match: 9. Germline values: CDR1 MGHRA, CDR2 YSYEKL.

J is TRBJ2-3 and V is TRBV5-6; 11 bases are shared with TRBD2. The junction had 6 bases not matched to a gene; V was cut back by 0 bases and J by 0 bases. This CDR3 has 18 amino acids. CDR1 and CDR2 (germline): SGHDT, YYEEEE. Here the CDR3 DNA reads TGTGCCAGCAGCTTGGTTAGCGGGAGGGCTAGGAGCACAGATACGCAGTATTTT. It yields the protein CASSLVSGRARSTDTQYF.

The chain links TRBV7-2 to TRBJ2-5, with TRBD1 matching 10 bases. Germline V lookup: CDR1 SGHTA, CDR2 FQGNSA. The ends lost 8 bases at V and 5 bases at J; junction bases unmatched: 8. The CDR3 covers 14 residues. The CDR3 nucleotides are TGTGCCAGCGGGACGGGACAGGGGTGGGAGACCCAGTACTTC. It encodes CASGTGQGWETQYF. The entire variable domain, with the rest obtained from reference TRBV7-2 and TRBJ2-5, is as follows: GAGVSQSPSNKVTEKGKDVELRCDPISGHTALYWYRQSLGQGLEFLIYFQGNSAPDKSGLPSDRFSAERTGGSVSTLTIQRTQQEDSAVYLCASGTGQGWETQYFGPGTRLLVL.

The CDR3 is CASSLVGTGGGNQPQHF. CDR3 nucleotide sequence: TGTGCCAGCAGCTTAGTTGGGACAGGGGGCGGCAATCAGCCCCAGCATTTT. V is TRBV7-8 and J is TRBJ1-5, with TRBD1 matching over 12 bases. The ends lost 1 base at V and 2 bases at J; junction bases unmatched: 3. Per the germline V gene, CDR1 is SGHVS and CDR2 is FQNEAQ. The CDR3 contains 17 residues.

This chain uses TRBV6-5 with TRBJ1-2; D might be TRBD1 (5 bases). The germline V gene has CDR1 MNHEY and CDR2 SVGAGI. CDR3 length: 13 residues. Trimming cost V 7 bases and J 2 bases, with 11 bases left between them. In DNA, the CDR3 is TGTGCCAGCAAGTTAGACAGCAACTATGGCTACACCTTC. Its protein product is CASKLDSNYGYTF.

The CDR3 region has the DNA TGTGCCAGCAGTAATCCCCGGACTAGCGGATACAATGAGCAGTTCTTC. Translated, it gives CASSNPRTSGYNEQFF. The chain combines TRBV2 with TRBJ2-1; 10 bases fit TRBD2. The CDR3 length is 16 residues. The V gene's germline CDR1 is SNHLY and CDR2 FYNNEI. V shed 5 bases, J shed 4 bases, and the junction held 8 bases outside the gene matches.

The chain employs TRBV25-1 and TRBJ2-1; 8 bases are a match to TRBD2. With 8 bases clipped from V and 0 bases from J, the junction kept 12 bases outside the gene matches. The CDR3 spans 17 residues. Germline V gene lookup returns CDR1 MGHDK and CDR2 SYGVNS. In DNA form, the CDR3 reads TGTGCCAGCGGACCGGGACTAGGATCGAGCTCCTACAATGAGCAGTTCTTC. Amino acids: CASGPGLGSSSYNEQFF.

This sequence joins TRBV5-1 and TRBJ2-7; 8 nucleotides agree with TRBD1. Per germline, CDR1 SGHRS and CDR2 YFSETQ. This CDR3 has 13 amino acids. Unmatched junction bases numbered 8, after V lost 7 bases and J lost 5 bases. CDR3 in amino acids: CASRTGSRNEQYF. In DNA, the CDR3 is TGCGCCAGCCGGACAGGGAGCCGCAACGAGCAGTACTTC.

For the CDR3, the DNA is TGTGCCAGCAGTGATTACCGGGGTGGACAGGGGTACGAGCAGTACTTC. Amino acid sequence: CASSDYRGGQGYEQYF. The chain is built from TRBV28 and TRBJ2-7, with TRBD1 matching 9 bases. CDR1 is MDHEN, CDR2 SYDVKM, per germline. V shed 5 bases and J 4 bases; nucleotides not matched to a gene: 12. The CDR3 has 16 residues.

V usage is TRBV4-2 and J usage is TRBJ2-7, with 12 positions matching TRBD1. The V gene's germline CDR1 is LGHNA and CDR2 YNFKEQ. This CDR3 spans 16 amino acids. V lost 5 bases and J lost 5; bases outside the gene matches: 10. The CDR3 here is CASSIRDRGPQDEQYF. In nucleotides, the CDR3 is TGTGCCAGCAGCATCCGGGACAGGGGGCCCCAAGACGAGCAGTACTTC.

This chain joins TRBV4-2 and TRBJ2-7, with 7 nucleotides matching TRBD1. There are 15 residues in the CDR3. Germline V lookup: CDR1 LGHNA, CDR2 YNFKEQ. The trim removed 1 base at V and 8 bases at J, leaving 11 bases unmatched. The CDR3: CASSQAGTEGYQQYF. CDR3 nucleotides: TGTGCCAGCAGCCAAGCCGGGACAGAAGGGTATCAGCAGTACTTC.

The chain uses TRBV28 and TRBJ2-3; 7 bases are shared with TRBD2. CDR1 and CDR2 (germline): MDHEN, SYDVKM. This CDR3 has 15 residues. The ends lost 5 bases at V and 3 bases at J; junction bases unmatched: 8. DNA of the CDR3: TGTGCCAGCAGTCCCTCTGGCGGGAGAACAGATACGCAGTATTTT. Translated: CASSPSGGRTDTQYF.

The V gene is TRBV9, the J gene TRBJ2-1; TRBD2 matches at 9 bases. The CDR3 extends over 16 amino acids. V lost 2 bases and J lost 4; bases outside the gene matches: 7. Germline V gives CDR1 SGDLS, CDR2 YYNGEE. The CDR3 region has the DNA TGTGCCAGCAGCGTCGGCGGGAGGGGGAGTTACAATGAGCAGTTCTTC. Protein product: CASSVGGRGSYNEQFF. Filled out from reference TRBV9 and TRBJ2-1, the complete variable domain reads DSGVTQTPKHLITATGQRVTLRCSPRSGDLSVYWYQQSLDQGLQFLIQYYNGEERAKGNILERFSAQQFPDLHSELNLSSLELGDSALYFCASSVGGRGSYNEQFFGPGTRLTVL.

V gene TRBV4-1 combines with J gene TRBJ2-2; D is unclear. The V and J ends lost 1 base and 2 bases respectively, with 8 bases between them. This CDR3 contains 15 residues. CDR1 and CDR2 from the germline V gene are MGHRA and YSYEKL. The CDR3 sequence is CASSQVPENTGELFF. The CDR3 DNA reads TGCGCCAGCAGCCAAGTTCCAGAAAACACCGGGGAGCTGTTTTTT.

The J gene is TRBJ1-2, the V gene TRBV11-3; D not resolved. V was pared by 2 bases and J by 2 bases, with 6 bases between. CDR3 length: 13 amino acids. Germline lookup yields CDR1 SGHNT and CDR2 YENEEA. The CDR3 region has the DNA TGTGCCAGCAGCTTAACAGAGAACTATGGCTACACCTTC. Its protein product is CASSLTENYGYTF.

V is TRBV7-8 and J is TRBJ2-1, with D uncertain. The V gene's germline CDR1 is SGHVS and CDR2 FQNEAQ. V was shortened by 5 bases and J by 10 bases, with 12 bases between the two germline ends. CDR3 length: 12 residues. CDR3: CASSRTREEQFF. The CDR3 bases are TGTGCCAGCAGCCGAACCCGAGAAGAGCAGTTCTTC.

The chain has TRBV28 and TRBJ1-4; tentative D call: TRBD1 (5 bases). From germline, CDR1 is MDHEN and CDR2 SYDVKM. The length of the CDR3 is 16 residues. Trimming pared 3 bases from V and 0 bases from J, leaving 11 bases between. CDR3 coding DNA: TGTGCCAGCAGTTTCGACAGACGAGCAACTAATGAAAAACTGTTTTTT. Translated: CASSFDRRATNEKLFF.

In nucleotides, the CDR3 is TGTGCCAGCAGCGAGGGGAACACTGAAGCTTTCTTT. This sequence encodes CASSEGNTEAFF. This chain connects TRBV5-4 to TRBJ1-1; D not resolved. The CDR3 has 12 residues. V was cut by 4 bases and J by 1 base, with 5 bases left in between. Germline assignment: CDR1 SGHNT and CDR2 YYREEE (reference sequence).

The V gene is TRBV28, the J gene TRBJ2-1, with 14 bases identical to TRBD2. This CDR3 comprises 16 residues. Per germline, CDR1 MDHEN and CDR2 SYDVKM. J gave up 9 bases and V 2 bases, and 6 bases lay outside the gene matches. The CDR3 region is CASSLRGLAGAGEQFF. The CDR3 bases are TGTGCCAGCAGTTTAAGGGGACTAGCGGGAGCGGGTGAGCAGTTCTTC.

The J gene is TRBJ2-3, the V gene TRBV4-1; 10 positions match TRBD2. There are 17 residues in the CDR3. In germline, CDR1 is MGHRA, CDR2 YSYEKL. V shed 2 bases, J shed 0 bases, and the junction held 5 bases outside the gene matches. CDR3 DNA sequence: TGCGCCAGCAGCCAACGGACTAGCGGTGCTAGCACAGATACGCAGTATTTT. This codes for CASSQRTSGASTDTQYF.

This clone appeared a single time. The chain is built from TRBV5-1 and TRBJ1-1; TRBD1 aligns across 9 bases. This CDR3 has 15 residues. J was trimmed by 7 bases and V by 5 bases; bases with no gene match: 12. Germline-derived CDR1 and CDR2 are SGHRS and YFSETQ. Here the CDR3 reads CASSFLSTGGVEAFF. CDR3 coding DNA: TGCGCCAGCAGTTTCCTTTCGACAGGGGGGGTTGAAGCTTTCTTT.

The gene calls are TRBV9 and TRBJ2-1; the match to TRBD2 covers 8 bases. There are 17 residues in the CDR3. The V and J ends lost 4 bases and 1 base, in that order; junction bases with no gene match: 10. Germline V gene lookup returns CDR1 SGDLS and CDR2 YYNGEE. CDR3 coding DNA: TGTGCCAGCAGCCCTGAAGCGGGAGCGGGTTCCTACAATGAGCAGTTCTTC. Residues: CASSPEAGAGSYNEQFF.